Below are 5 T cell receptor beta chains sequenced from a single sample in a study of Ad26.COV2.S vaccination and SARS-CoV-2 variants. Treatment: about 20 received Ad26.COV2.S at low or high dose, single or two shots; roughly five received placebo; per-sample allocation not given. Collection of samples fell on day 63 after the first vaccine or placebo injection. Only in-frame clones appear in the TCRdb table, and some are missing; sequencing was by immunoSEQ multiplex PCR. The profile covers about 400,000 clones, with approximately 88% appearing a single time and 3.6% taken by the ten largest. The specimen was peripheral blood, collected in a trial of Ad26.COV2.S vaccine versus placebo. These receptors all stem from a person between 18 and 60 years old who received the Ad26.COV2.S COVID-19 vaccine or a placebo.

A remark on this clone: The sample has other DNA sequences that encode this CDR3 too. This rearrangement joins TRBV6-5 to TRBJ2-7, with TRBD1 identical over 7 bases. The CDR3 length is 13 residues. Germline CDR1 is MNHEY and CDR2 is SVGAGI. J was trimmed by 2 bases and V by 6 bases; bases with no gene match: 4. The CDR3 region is CASSRDRTYEQYF. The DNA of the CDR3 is TGTGCCAGCAGCCGGGACAGAACCTACGAGCAGTACTTC.

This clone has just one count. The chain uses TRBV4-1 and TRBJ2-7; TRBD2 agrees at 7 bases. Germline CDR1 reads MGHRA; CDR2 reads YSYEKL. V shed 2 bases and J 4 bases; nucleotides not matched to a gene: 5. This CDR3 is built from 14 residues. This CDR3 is CASSQLADIYEQYF. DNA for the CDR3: TGCGCCAGCAGCCAACTAGCGGACATTTACGAGCAGTACTTC.

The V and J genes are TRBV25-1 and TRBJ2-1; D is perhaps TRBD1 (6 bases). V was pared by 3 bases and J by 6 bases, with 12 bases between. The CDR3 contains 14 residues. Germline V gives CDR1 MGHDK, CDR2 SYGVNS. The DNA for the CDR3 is TGTGCCAGCAGTGACGTAGGGGGAGCCAATGAGCAGTTCTTC. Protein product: CASSDVGGANEQFF.

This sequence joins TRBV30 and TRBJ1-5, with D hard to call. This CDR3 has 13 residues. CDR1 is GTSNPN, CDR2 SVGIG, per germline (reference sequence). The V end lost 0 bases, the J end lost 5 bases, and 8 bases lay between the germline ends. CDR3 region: CAWSVERDQPQHF. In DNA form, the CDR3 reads TGTGCCTGGAGTGTTGAGAGGGATCAGCCCCAGCATTTT.

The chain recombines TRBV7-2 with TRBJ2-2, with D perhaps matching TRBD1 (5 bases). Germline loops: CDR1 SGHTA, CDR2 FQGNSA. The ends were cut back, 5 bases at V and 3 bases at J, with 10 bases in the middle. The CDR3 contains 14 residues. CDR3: CASSLGPYTGELFF. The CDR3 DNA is TGTGCCAGCAGCCTGGGGCCTTACACCGGGGAGCTGTTTTTT.